Following are 19 T cell receptor beta chains from one sample sequenced in a study of a mutant IDH1 vaccine in newly diagnosed glioma. Libraries were prepared by immunoSEQ multiplex PCR; TCRdb keeps only in-frame clonotypes and omits some of them. The table lists approximately 60,000 clones, roughly 71% of them singletons. These receptors' antigens are unknown. The time point was: week 35, safety follow-up. With topical imiquimod, each dose of the vaccine consisted of 300 ug of mutant IDH1 20-mer peptide. Material: PBMCs, obtained from a glioma patient whose treatment included an IDH1 peptide vaccine. These receptors were obtained from a man aged 45-65 years with glioma.

CDR3 amino acids: CASRPGGSTGELFF. The CDR3 DNA is TGTGCCAGCAGACCCGGGGGCTCCACCGGGGAGCTGTTTTTT. V and J are TRBV2 and TRBJ2-2; D tentatively reads TRBD1 or TRBD2 (6 bases each). The CDR3 sequence is 14 residues long. Germline assignment: CDR1 SNHLY and CDR2 FYNNEI. V shed 6 bases and J shed 4 bases, with 12 bases lying between them.

The genes are TRBV10-3 and TRBJ2-5, with a tentative D call TRBD2 (6 bases). The V end was cut by 6 bases, the J end by 5 bases, with 16 bases between. This CDR3 region has 14 residues. Germline loops: CDR1 ENHRY, CDR2 SYGVKD. The CDR3 DNA sequence: TGTGCCATCAGGGAAAAACTAGCTACGGAGACCCAGTACTTC. Translating it yields CAIREKLATETQYF.

This clone was detected once. The CDR3 nucleotides are TGCGCCAGCAGCGCCCGTACAGGGAGCTCTGGAAACACCATATATTTT. Protein: CASSARTGSSGNTIYF. V is TRBV5-1 and J is TRBJ1-3; D perhaps matches TRBD1 (6 bases). The germline gives CDR1 SGHRS, CDR2 YFSETQ. V shed 4 bases and J shed 0 bases, with 14 bases lying between them. This CDR3 spans 16 amino acids. Drawing the rest from reference TRBV5-1 and TRBJ1-3, the complete variable domain is KAGVTQTPRYLIKTRGQQVTLSCSPISGHRSVSWYQQTPGQGLQFLFEYFSETQRNKGNFPGRFSGRQFSNSRSEMNVSTLELGDSALYLCASSARTGSSGNTIYFGEGSWLTVV.

The chain combines TRBV18 with TRBJ1-2; 9 nucleotides match TRBD1. CDR1 is KGHSH, CDR2 LQKENI, per germline. The CDR3 runs 15 residues. Trimming cost V 1 base and J 4 bases; bases outside gene matches: 4. The CDR3 region is CASSPLQGATYGYTF. The CDR3 region has the DNA TGTGCCAGCTCACCACTACAGGGGGCGACCTATGGCTACACCTTC.

J is TRBJ1-2 and V is TRBV2; 7 bases fit TRBD1. V shed 7 bases and J 5 bases; nucleotides not matched to a gene: 13. Looked up from germline, CDR1 is SNHLY and CDR2 is FYNNEI. CDR3 length: 15 amino acids. The CDR3 DNA reads as TGTGCCAGCACCCAGGGGGGAGAAGGGCCATATGGCTACACCTTC. Translated: CASTQGGEGPYGYTF.

V and J are TRBV29-1 and TRBJ2-1; D call uncertain. Deletions cut 2 bases from V and 10 bases from J, with 18 bases between. This CDR3 comprises 14 residues. Germline CDR1 SQVTM, CDR2 ANQGSEA. As DNA, the CDR3 is TGCAGCGTTGAAAAAAATCTCCGGGCGACCGAGCAGTTCTTC. The encoded protein is CSVEKNLRATEQFF.

V usage is TRBV6-5 and J usage is TRBJ1-5; D is possibly TRBD1 (5 bases). Germline V gives CDR1 MNHEY, CDR2 SVGAGI. The CDR3 sequence is 15 residues long. The V end lost 6 bases, the J end lost 3 bases, and 15 bases lay between the germline ends. DNA of the CDR3: TGTGCCAGCAGCATCCGTCGGGGACCCAATCAGCCCCAGCATTTT. This gives the protein CASSIRRGPNQPQHF.

V and J are TRBV11-2 and TRBJ2-2; D possibly corresponds to TRBD1 (8 bases). This CDR3 spans 17 amino acids. Germline values: CDR1 SGHAT, CDR2 FQNNGV. V lost 4 bases, J lost 5 bases, and 20 bases lay in between. For the CDR3, the DNA is TGTGCCAGCAGCTCCCGTCGGACAGGGAGGGGAACCGGGGAGCTGTTTTTT. Amino acid sequence: CASSSRRTGRGTGELFF.

The rearrangement links TRBV10-3 to TRBJ1-1; D may be TRBD1 (5 bases). Germline V gene data show CDR1 as ENHRY and CDR2 as SYGVKD. V lost 10 bases and J 3 bases, leaving 9 bases between the germline ends. This CDR3 contains 11 residues. CDR3 loop: CATKGDTEAFF. The CDR3 DNA is TGTGCCACTAAAGGGGACACTGAAGCTTTCTTT.

CDR3 sequence reads: CASSLVLGASPGGAFF. CDR3 bases: TGTGCCAGCAGCTTAGTGTTAGGGGCCAGCCCAGGTGGAGCTTTCTTT. This chain connects TRBV7-9 to TRBJ1-1, with D perhaps TRBD1 (5 bases). V dropped 1 base and J dropped 10 bases, with 22 bases sitting between them. CDR3 size: 16 residues. The germline gives CDR1 SEHNR, CDR2 FQNEAQ (reference sequence).

The chain links TRBV5-1 to TRBJ2-7, with 9 nucleotides matching TRBD1. V shed 0 bases and J 2 bases; nucleotides not matched to a gene: 6. There are 16 residues in the CDR3. Germline V gene sequence: CDR1 SGHRS, CDR2 YFSETQ. CDR3 protein: CASSLAGTGIPYEQYF. DNA for the CDR3: TGCGCCAGCAGCTTGGCCGGGACAGGGATTCCCTACGAGCAGTACTTC.

This chain connects TRBV25-1 to TRBJ1-1; D call uncertain. The germline CDR1 and CDR2 sequences are MGHDK and SYGVNS. V lost 1 base and J 4 bases, leaving 1 base between the germline ends. This CDR3 spans 11 amino acids. For the CDR3, the DNA is TGTGCCAGCAGTGAATTCACTGAAGCTTTCTTT. It codes for CASSEFTEAFF. Looking up the rest from reference TRBV25-1 and TRBJ1-1 gives the full variable domain: EADIYQTPRYLVIGTGKKITLECSQTMGHDKMYWYQQDPGMELHLIHYSYGVNSTEKGDLSSESTVSRIRTEHFPLTLESARPSHTSQYLCASSEFTEAFFGQGTRLTVV.

The V and J genes are TRBV2 and TRBJ1-2, with TRBD1 as a possible D gene (5 bases). Trimming took 5 bases from V and 8 from J, leaving 12 bases between them. This CDR3 spans 12 amino acids. Germline loops: CDR1 SNHLY, CDR2 FYNNEI. This CDR3 reads CASSLSRGGYTF. CDR3 bases: TGTGCCAGCAGTCTGTCACGGGGCGGCTACACCTTC.

The V gene is TRBV30, the J gene TRBJ2-2, with TRBD1 matching 8 bases. The CDR3 sequence is 15 residues long. CDR1 is GTSNPN and CDR2 is SVGIG in the germline V gene (reference sequence). Losses at the gene ends were 6 bases for V and 6 bases for J; bases not matched to a gene: 12. The CDR3 protein is CACRRGLGYSGELFF. In nucleotides, the CDR3 is TGTGCCTGCCGCAGGGGGCTGGGCTATTCCGGGGAGCTGTTTTTT.

The gene calls are TRBV9 and TRBJ2-7; no definite D call. CDR3 length equals 15 residues. Germline V CDR1 and CDR2: SGDLS, YYNGEE. Trimming removed 0 bases at V and 0 bases at J, with 10 bases between. The CDR3 loop reads CASSVDVGNSYEQYF. Here the CDR3 DNA reads TGTGCCAGCAGCGTAGACGTGGGCAACTCCTACGAGCAGTACTTC.

This chain uses TRBV10-3 with TRBJ1-5, with D possibly being TRBD1 (5 bases). CDR3 length: 15 residues. Germline values: CDR1 ENHRY, CDR2 SYGVKD. The V end lost 1 base, the J end lost 4 bases, and 11 bases lay between the germline ends. CDR3 region: CAISEYWEGNQPQHF. The CDR3 coding sequence is TGTGCCATCAGTGAGTACTGGGAGGGGAATCAGCCCCAGCATTTT.

The CDR3, as DNA: TGCAGCGTTCAGGACAGAGACTATGGCTACACCTTC. Protein: CSVQDRDYGYTF. The V and J genes are TRBV29-1 and TRBJ1-2, with D possibly TRBD1 on 6 matching bases. CDR1 is SQVTM and CDR2 is ANQGSEA in the germline V gene. The CDR3 contains 12 residues. Trimming cost V 5 bases and J 3 bases, with 10 bases left between them.

The chain recombines TRBV5-5 with TRBJ2-7; 10 bases match TRBD2. Losses at the gene ends were 2 bases for V and 3 bases for J; bases not matched to a gene: 2. Per germline, CDR1 SGHKS and CDR2 YYEKEE (reference sequence). This CDR3 has 14 amino acids. CDR3 nucleotide sequence: TGTGCCAGCAGCTTAGGACTAGCGGTCTACGAGCAGTACTTC. It yields the protein CASSLGLAVYEQYF.

This clone occurred a few times. The rearrangement joins TRBV15 to TRBJ2-1, with TRBD2 as a possible D gene (5 bases). CDR1 and CDR2 (germline): LNHNV, YYDKDF (reference sequence). The CDR3 has 12 residues. Between the trimmed V and J ends, which lost 1 base and 7 bases, there was a span of 5 bases. CDR3 sequence: CATSRGGNEQFF. CDR3 sequence (DNA): TGTGCCACCAGCAGAGGAGGGAATGAGCAGTTCTTC.